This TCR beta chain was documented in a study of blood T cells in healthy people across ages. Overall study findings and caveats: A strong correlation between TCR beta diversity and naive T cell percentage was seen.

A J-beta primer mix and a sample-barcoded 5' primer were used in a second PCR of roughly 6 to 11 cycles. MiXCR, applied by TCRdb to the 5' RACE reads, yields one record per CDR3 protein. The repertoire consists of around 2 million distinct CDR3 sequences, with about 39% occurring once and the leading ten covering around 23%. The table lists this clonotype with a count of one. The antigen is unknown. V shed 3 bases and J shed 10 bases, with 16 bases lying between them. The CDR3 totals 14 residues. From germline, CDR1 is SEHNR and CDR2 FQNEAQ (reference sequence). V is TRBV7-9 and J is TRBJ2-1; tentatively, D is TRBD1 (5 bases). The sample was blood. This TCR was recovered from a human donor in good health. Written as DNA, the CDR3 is TGTGCCAGCAGCTTGGGGCAAAGCTCCTACGAGCAGTTCTTC. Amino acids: CASSLGQSSYEQFF. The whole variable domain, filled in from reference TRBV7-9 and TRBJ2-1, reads DTGVSQNPRHKITKRGQNVTFRCDPISEHNRLYWYRQTLGQGPEFLTYFQNEAQLEKSRLLSDRFSAERPKGSFSTLEIQRTEQGDSAMYLCASSLGQSSYEQFFGPGTRLTVL.